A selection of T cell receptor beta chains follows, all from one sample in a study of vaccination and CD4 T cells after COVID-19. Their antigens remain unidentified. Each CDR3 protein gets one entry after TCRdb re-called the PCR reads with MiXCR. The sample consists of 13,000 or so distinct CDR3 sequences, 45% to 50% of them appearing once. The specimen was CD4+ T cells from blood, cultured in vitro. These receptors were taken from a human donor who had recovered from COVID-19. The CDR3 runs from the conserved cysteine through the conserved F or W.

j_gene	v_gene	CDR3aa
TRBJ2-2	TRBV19	CASSKTSGRGSGELFF
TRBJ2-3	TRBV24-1	CATSDGGSTDTQYF
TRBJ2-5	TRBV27	CASKSLQGTETQYF
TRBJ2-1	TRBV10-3	CAISESRDNEQFF
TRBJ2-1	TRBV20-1	CSAVPIAAGPSYNEQFF
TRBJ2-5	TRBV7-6	CASSPQLGGETQYF
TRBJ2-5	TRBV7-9	CASSWARETQYF
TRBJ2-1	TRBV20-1	CSANDGGQGRNEQFF
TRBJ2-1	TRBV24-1	CATSERDVGGNEQFF
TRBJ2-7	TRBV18	CASSPPSTPYEQYF
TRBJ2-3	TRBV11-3	CASSGTGEPDTQYF
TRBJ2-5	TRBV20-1	CSAYLAGGQETQYF
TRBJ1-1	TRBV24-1	CATSDSGTGSGQTEAFF
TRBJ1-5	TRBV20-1	CSAREGSRDQPQHF
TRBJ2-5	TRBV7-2	CASSRQGLLETQYF
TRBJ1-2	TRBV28	CASRTGTEGQGYTF
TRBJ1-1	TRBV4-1	CASSQKRGTGAFF
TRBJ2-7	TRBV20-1	CSAVYRDGSYEQYF
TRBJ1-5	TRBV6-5	CASSSQGGNQPQHF
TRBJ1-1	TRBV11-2	CASSLGLSGQGAHTEAFF
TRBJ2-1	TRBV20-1	CSARDQDWLAGVLSYNEQFF
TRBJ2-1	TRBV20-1	CSAGRLAGGPRAEQFF